One and the same sample provided the 17 T cell receptor beta chains below, sequenced in a study of chemoradiotherapy in HPV16-positive cancers. Assay: immunoSEQ multiplex PCR; the TCRdb copy retains only in-frame clones and omits some. The sample has tens of thousands of clones; about nine tenths are singletons. This sample comprised blood, obtained from a patient who underwent chemoradiotherapy. These receptors all come from a human donor with HPV-associated anogenital cancer.

The CDR3 is CASSYQVLNPLHF. For the CDR3, the DNA is TGTGCCAGCAGTTATCAAGTTCTGAACCCCCTCCACTTT. The rearrangement joins TRBV6-6 to TRBJ1-6; D is ambiguous. The germline V gene encodes CDR1 MNHNY and CDR2 SVGAGI (reference sequence). The length of the CDR3 is 13 residues. V was shortened by 3 bases and J by 13 bases, with 13 bases between the two germline ends.

The rearrangement uses TRBV6-5 and TRBJ2-5; 7 bases are shared with TRBD2. Germline CDR1 and CDR2: MNHEY and SVGAGI. This CDR3 spans 15 amino acids. V lost 5 bases to trimming and J lost 3 bases; unmatched junction nucleotides: 9. As DNA, the CDR3 is TGTGCCAGCAGTACCTTTAAGGGGAGGGAAGAGACCCAGTACTTC. This codes for CASSTFKGREETQYF.

This chain uses TRBV30 with TRBJ2-5; 11 positions match TRBD2. Per germline, CDR1 GTSNPN and CDR2 SVGIG (reference sequence). The CDR3 has 15 amino acids. V dropped 5 bases and J dropped 3; count of bases not matched to a gene: 8. CDR3 loop: CAWGWGLADKETQYF. The CDR3 nucleotides read TGTGCCTGGGGTTGGGGACTAGCGGACAAAGAGACCCAGTACTTC.

The chain's CDR3 is CAWSKGVSNYGYTF. DNA for the CDR3: TGTGCCTGGAGCAAGGGGGTTTCTAACTATGGCTACACCTTC. The chain combines TRBV2 with TRBJ1-2; D is perhaps TRBD1 (6 bases). V shed 11 bases and J shed 0 bases, with 16 bases lying between them. The CDR3 has 14 amino acids. The V gene's germline CDR1 is SNHLY and CDR2 FYNNEI.

The V and J genes are TRBV19 and TRBJ1-5, with D unresolved. V dropped 4 bases and J dropped 0 bases, with 10 bases sitting between them. Germline V gene sequence: CDR1 LNHDA, CDR2 SQIVND (reference sequence). The CDR3 has 15 amino acids. The CDR3 sequence is CASSKGGYSNQPQHF. CDR3 nucleotide sequence: TGTGCCAGTAGTAAGGGCGGGTATAGCAATCAGCCCCAGCATTTT.

This chain connects TRBV5-1 to TRBJ1-1; 9 bases match TRBD1. CDR1 is SGHRS, CDR2 YFSETQ, per germline. The V and J ends lost 4 bases and 6 bases, in that order; junction bases with no gene match: 7. This CDR3 is 14 amino acids long. The DNA for the CDR3 is TGCGCCAGCAGCACACAGGGGGCTACGGCTGAAGCTTTCTTT. It is translated as CASSTQGATAEAFF.

The chain is built from TRBV5-1 and TRBJ2-5; D is undetermined. The CDR3 extends over 13 amino acids. Germline CDR1 is SGHRS and CDR2 is YFSETQ. Deletions cut 5 bases from V and 2 bases from J, with 10 bases between. The CDR3 DNA is TGCGCCAGCAGGAATGGCCCTCAAGAGACCCAGTACTTC. Translated: CASRNGPQETQYF.

The chain employs TRBV30 and TRBJ2-3; no clear D gene. Germline CDR1 and CDR2: GTSNPN and SVGIG (reference sequence). V shed 0 bases and J shed 7 bases, with 11 bases lying between them. This CDR3 has 13 amino acids. The CDR3 protein is CAWSVGSQYTQYF. CDR3 sequence (DNA): TGTGCCTGGAGTGTAGGCAGCCAATATACGCAGTATTTT.

CDR3 DNA: TGTGCCAGTAGTATCCAACAGGGAGATGGGCCCCAGCATTTT. Translation: CASSIQQGDGPQHF. The chain recombines TRBV19 with TRBJ1-5; a possible D gene is TRBD1 (6 bases). V lost 3 bases, J lost 9 bases, and 15 bases lay in between. The CDR3 runs 14 residues. The germline V gene encodes CDR1 LNHDA and CDR2 SQIVND (reference sequence).

The chain links TRBV19 to TRBJ2-1; the match to TRBD2 covers 10 bases. The CDR3 contains 15 residues. The trim removed 6 bases at V and 7 bases at J, leaving 9 bases unmatched. Germline-derived CDR1 and CDR2 are LNHDA and SQIVND (reference sequence). CDR3 amino acids: CASSPQAGGRNEQFF. For the CDR3, the DNA is TGTGCCAGTAGCCCGCAAGCGGGAGGGCGGAATGAGCAGTTCTTC.

In this sample, this clone turned up a few times. V gene TRBV10-1 combines with J gene TRBJ1-1, with TRBD1 as a possible D gene (6 bases). CDR1 and CDR2 (germline): WNHNN, SYGVQD (reference sequence). This CDR3 is built from 18 residues. V dropped 2 bases and J dropped 0 bases, with 19 bases sitting between them. CDR3 protein: CASSEEHLGARLNTEAFF. DNA for the CDR3: TGCGCCAGCAGTGAGGAACACCTGGGGGCCCGTTTGAACACTGAAGCTTTCTTT.

The V and J genes are TRBV11-2 and TRBJ2-1, with a tentative D call TRBD2 (6 bases). V lost 1 base to trimming and J lost 9 bases, with 16 bases between them. This CDR3 spans 15 amino acids. The germline gives CDR1 SGHAT, CDR2 FQNNGV. Here the CDR3 reads CASSLVGRRVGEQFF. CDR3 sequence (DNA): TGTGCCAGCAGCTTAGTAGGGCGGAGGGTCGGTGAGCAGTTCTTC.

The chain combines TRBV5-6 with TRBJ2-1, with 8 bases that match TRBD2. Losses at the gene ends were 2 bases for V and 4 bases for J; bases not matched to a gene: 17. Looked up from germline, CDR1 is SGHDT and CDR2 is YYEEEE. The CDR3 is 19 residues long. CDR3 amino acids: CASSFYDGREGDSYNEQFF. In nucleotides, the CDR3 is TGTGCCAGCAGCTTTTACGACGGGAGGGAGGGGGACTCATACAATGAGCAGTTCTTC.

V gene TRBV7-9 combines with J gene TRBJ1-2, with D maybe TRBD1 (5 bases). Trimming shortened V by 1 base and J by 6 bases, and 9 bases separated the two germline ends. The CDR3 has 13 residues. CDR1 is SEHNR, CDR2 FQNEAQ, per germline (reference sequence). CDR3 coding DNA: TGTGCCAGCAGCTTAGTGGAGGGGAATGGCTACACCTTC. As protein: CASSLVEGNGYTF.

This chain links TRBV6-5 with TRBJ2-5; D call uncertain. The V gene lost 0 bases and the J gene lost 8 bases, with 10 bases spanning the gap. From germline, CDR1 is MNHEY and CDR2 SVGAGI. CDR3 length equals 13 residues. DNA of the CDR3: TGTGCCAGCAGTTACTCCCAAACGCAAACCCAGTACTTC. Its translation is CASSYSQTQTQYF.

The rearrangement uses TRBV7-2 and TRBJ2-7, with D possibly TRBD2 on 5 matching bases. The V end was cut by 5 bases, the J end by 2 bases, with 13 bases between. Germline CDR1 is SGHTA and CDR2 is FQGNSA. The CDR3 spans 14 residues. DNA of the CDR3: TGTGCCAGCAGCAAGTGGACTTTAACCTACGAGCAGTACTTC. This translates into CASSKWTLTYEQYF.

The V call is TRBV4-3, the J call TRBJ2-4; D is possibly TRBD1 (7 bases). In germline, CDR1 is LGHNA, CDR2 YSLEER. The length of the CDR3 is 18 residues. Trimming removed 0 bases from V and 2 bases from J, with 17 bases in between. CDR3 region: CASSQDGGGARSKNIQYF. The CDR3 DNA sequence: TGCGCCAGCAGCCAAGATGGAGGGGGCGCAAGGTCCAAAAACATTCAGTACTTC.